This is a list of T cell receptor beta chains from one sample in a study of identical twins. Each CDR3 protein gets one entry after TCRdb re-called the 5' RACE reads with MiXCR. This sample has around 290,000 distinct CDR3 sequences, with more than 8% found just once. Separately, the same data were catalogued under a study of yellow fever vaccine responses in identical twins.

The sequencing input was CD8+ T cells sorted from blood. The receptors derive from a young woman in good health. CDR3s include the opening cysteine and the closing phenylalanine or tryptophan. The D gene is left open where the match is weak. Clone size, where shown, is once, few, many, or a class for clones that have expanded.

v_call: TRBV20-1
clone_size: few
d_call: .
j_call: TRBJ2-7
cdr3_nt: TGCAGTGCTAGAGCATGGCCCCCCTCCTACGAGCAGTACTTC
cdr3_aa: CSARAWPPSYEQYF

v_call: TRBV14
clone_size: many
d_call: TRBD2
j_call: TRBJ2-7
cdr3_nt: TGTGCCAGCAGCCAGGGACTACTCTACGAGCAGTACTTC
cdr3_aa: CASSQGLLYEQYF

v_call: TRBV7-9
clone_size: many
d_call: TRBD2
j_call: TRBJ2-7
cdr3_nt: TGTGCCAGCAGCTTTGGCGGGGGGGTCTACGAGCAGTACTTC
cdr3_aa: CASSFGGGVYEQYF

v_call: TRBV27
clone_size: many
d_call: .
j_call: TRBJ2-7
cdr3_nt: TGTGCCAGCAGTTTATATGCCCCCTACGAGCAGTACTTC
cdr3_aa: CASSLYAPYEQYF

v_call: TRBV14
clone_size: many
d_call: .
j_call: TRBJ2-7
cdr3_nt: TGTGCCAGCAGAGAACTGGGCTCCTACGAGCAGTACTTC
cdr3_aa: CASRELGSYEQYF

v_call: TRBV28
clone_size: few
d_call: TRBD1
j_call: TRBJ1-1
cdr3_nt: TGTGCCAGCAGTCCCGCAGGGGGTCAGAACACTGAAGCTTTCTTT
cdr3_aa: CASSPAGGQNTEAFF

v_call: TRBV29-1
clone_size: few
d_call: .
j_call: TRBJ1-4
cdr3_nt: TGCAGCGTTCCGGCGGGGTCTAATGAAAAACTGTTTTTT
cdr3_aa: CSVPAGSNEKLFF

v_call: TRBV28
clone_size: many
d_call: TRBD1
j_call: TRBJ1-1
cdr3_nt: TGTGCCAGCAGTTTGACAGGGACCACTGAAGCTTTCTTT
cdr3_aa: CASSLTGTTEAFF

v_call: TRBV5-6
clone_size: few
d_call: TRBD2
j_call: TRBJ2-1
cdr3_nt: TGTGCCAGCAGCTTGGTTGGTAGCGGGGGTCCCTACAATGAGCAGTTCTTC
cdr3_aa: CASSLVGSGGPYNEQFF

v_call: TRBV20-1
clone_size: few
d_call: TRBD2
j_call: TRBJ2-2
cdr3_nt: TGCAGTGCTAGGCTACTAGCGGAGAACACCGGGGAGCTGTTTTTT
cdr3_aa: CSARLLAENTGELFF

v_call: TRBV5-1
clone_size: .
d_call: .
j_call: TRBJ2-7
cdr3_nt: TGCGCCAGCAGCTTAGCCAGGGAGAGCTACGAGCAGTACTTC
cdr3_aa: CASSLARESYEQYF

v_call: TRBV10-1
clone_size: many
d_call: TRBD1
j_call: TRBJ2-7
cdr3_nt: TGCGCCAGCAGTGACGGGACAGGGATAGACGAGCAGTACTTC
cdr3_aa: CASSDGTGIDEQYF

v_call: TRBV10-2
clone_size: few
d_call: .
j_call: TRBJ2-2
cdr3_nt: TGCGCCAGCCAGGAGGACCTCCCCGGGGAGCTGTTTTTT
cdr3_aa: CASQEDLPGELFF

v_call: TRBV11-3
clone_size: .
d_call: TRBD1
j_call: TRBJ2-5
cdr3_nt: TGTGCCAGCAGCACCGACCGGGACAGGCAAGAGACCCAGTACTTC
cdr3_aa: CASSTDRDRQETQYF

v_call: TRBV11-3
clone_size: many
d_call: .
j_call: TRBJ2-2
cdr3_nt: TGTGCCAGCAGCTTTGAGGCCGGGGAGCTGTTTTTT
cdr3_aa: CASSFEAGELFF

v_call: TRBV2
clone_size: few
d_call: TRBD2
j_call: TRBJ2-7
cdr3_nt: TGTGCCAGCAGTGAACGAGTGGGGCTAGCGGCCTACGAGCAGTACTTC
cdr3_aa: CASSERVGLAAYEQYF

v_call: TRBV29-1
clone_size: few
d_call: .
j_call: TRBJ2-1
cdr3_nt: TGCAGCGTTGAAACCAGCTACAATGAGCAGTTCTTC
cdr3_aa: CSVETSYNEQFF

v_call: TRBV30
clone_size: .
d_call: .
j_call: TRBJ2-1
cdr3_nt: TGTGCCTGGAGTGTACTTAATGAGCAGTTCTTC
cdr3_aa: CAWSVLNEQFF

v_call: TRBV11-1
clone_size: .
d_call: TRBD2
j_call: TRBJ2-7
cdr3_nt: TGTGCCAGCAGCTACGGACAGGCAACTAGCGGGAGGGCCGGCTACGAGCAGTACTTC
cdr3_aa: CASSYGQATSGRAGYEQYF

v_call: TRBV27
clone_size: .
d_call: .
j_call: TRBJ1-1
cdr3_nt: TGTGCCAGCAGTTCGACGGTTGACACTGAAGCTTTCTTT
cdr3_aa: CASSSTVDTEAFF

v_call: TRBV29-1
clone_size: few
d_call: TRBD2
j_call: TRBJ2-5
cdr3_nt: TGCAGCGTTGAAGATCCTAGCGGGGGGAACCTTGGCGAGACCCAGTACTTC
cdr3_aa: CSVEDPSGGNLGETQYF

v_call: TRBV4-3
clone_size: few
d_call: .
j_call: TRBJ2-7
cdr3_nt: TGCGCCAGCAGCCAAGACCGGTACTACTCCTACGAGCAGTACTTC
cdr3_aa: CASSQDRYYSYEQYF

v_call: TRBV10-3
clone_size: few
d_call: .
j_call: TRBJ2-7
cdr3_nt: TGTGCCATCAGTGCCATGGACAGCTACGAGCAGTACTTC
cdr3_aa: CAISAMDSYEQYF

v_call: TRBV5-1
clone_size: many
d_call: .
j_call: TRBJ2-2
cdr3_nt: TGCGCCAGCAAAGGGACCGGGGAGCTGTTTTTT
cdr3_aa: CASKGTGELFF

v_call: TRBV29-1
clone_size: .
d_call: .
j_call: TRBJ2-3
cdr3_nt: TGCAGCGTTCCTGGGGGCTCAGATACGCAGTATTTT
cdr3_aa: CSVPGGSDTQYF

v_call: TRBV12-3/TRBV12-4
clone_size: few
d_call: .
j_call: TRBJ2-1
cdr3_nt: TGTGCCAGCAGTTTTCGGAGCGTACACAATGAGCAGTTCTTC
cdr3_aa: CASSFRSVHNEQFF

v_call: TRBV5-4
clone_size: .
d_call: .
j_call: TRBJ2-1
cdr3_nt: TGTGCCAGCTTAGCCCAAGGGGCCACCACTATCAATGAGCAGTTCTTC
cdr3_aa: CASLAQGATTINEQFF

v_call: TRBV14
clone_size: .
d_call: TRBD1
j_call: TRBJ1-6
cdr3_nt: TGTGCCAGCAGCCAACGGGACAGGGACTCACCCCTCCACTTT
cdr3_aa: CASSQRDRDSPLHF

v_call: TRBV10-3
clone_size: many
d_call: .
j_call: TRBJ2-7
cdr3_nt: TGTGCCATCAGTGAGCGTGTCTCCTACGAGCAGTACTTC
cdr3_aa: CAISERVSYEQYF

v_call: TRBV4-3
clone_size: many
d_call: TRBD2
j_call: TRBJ2-1
cdr3_nt: TGCGCCAGCAGCCAAGATCGTCTAGCGGGAGTGGGGGATGAGCAGTTCTTC
cdr3_aa: CASSQDRLAGVGDEQFF

v_call: TRBV2
clone_size: .
d_call: .
j_call: TRBJ1-1
cdr3_nt: TGTGCCAGCAGGAGGGCAAAGGGAGCTGAAGCTTTCTTT
cdr3_aa: CASRRAKGAEAFF

v_call: TRBV6-5
clone_size: many
d_call: .
j_call: TRBJ2-1
cdr3_nt: TGTGCCAGCAGTTACTCTGGGGACGGAAATTACAATGAGCAGTTCTTC
cdr3_aa: CASSYSGDGNYNEQFF

v_call: TRBV15
clone_size: many
d_call: TRBD2
j_call: TRBJ2-4
cdr3_nt: TGTGCCACCAGCGGAACTAGCGGCCTAGCCAAAAACATTCAGTACTTC
cdr3_aa: CATSGTSGLAKNIQYF

v_call: TRBV7-2
clone_size: many
d_call: TRBD2
j_call: TRBJ2-3
cdr3_nt: TGTGCCAGCAGCCCCGTTGGAGCGGGAGCCTCAGATACGCAGTATTTT
cdr3_aa: CASSPVGAGASDTQYF

v_call: TRBV14
clone_size: many
d_call: .
j_call: TRBJ2-5
cdr3_nt: TGTGCCAGCAGCCAAGATCGACTTGGGAAGACCCAGTACTTC
cdr3_aa: CASSQDRLGKTQYF

v_call: TRBV11-1
clone_size: .
d_call: TRBD2
j_call: TRBJ2-7
cdr3_nt: TGTGCCAGCAGCTTAGTTAAGGAGGGGCGGGAGAATCCCCACGAGCAGTACTTC
cdr3_aa: CASSLVKEGRENPHEQYF

v_call: TRBV7-9
clone_size: few
d_call: .
j_call: TRBJ1-2
cdr3_nt: TGTGCCAGCAGCTTCATCTCGGATGGCTACACCTTC
cdr3_aa: CASSFISDGYTF

v_call: TRBV28
clone_size: many
d_call: .
j_call: TRBJ2-3
cdr3_nt: TGTGCCAGCAGTTCTCGGGTTAGTCCCACAGATACGCAGTATTTT
cdr3_aa: CASSSRVSPTDTQYF

v_call: TRBV6-5
clone_size: few
d_call: .
j_call: TRBJ2-7
cdr3_nt: TGTGCCAGCAGTTACAATCTCCTTACGGGTGAGGGTAGTTCCTACGAGCAGTACTTC
cdr3_aa: CASSYNLLTGEGSSYEQYF

v_call: TRBV7-3
clone_size: few
d_call: .
j_call: TRBJ2-1
cdr3_nt: TGTGCCAGCAGCAGCTCGACAGACTACTCCTACAATGAGCAGTTCTTC
cdr3_aa: CASSSSTDYSYNEQFF